Following are 23 T cell receptor beta chains from one sample sequenced in a study of blood T cell repertoires in COVID-19. Assay used: immunoSEQ multiplex PCR; TCRdb lists only in-frame clones, some missing. The profile shows under 300,000 clones, 75% to 90% of them singletons. Sequences were obtained from peripheral blood. Receptors were obtained from a woman in her seventies with COVID-19, enrolled during active disease.

The chain joins TRBV2 to TRBJ1-2, with D possibly TRBD1 on 5 matching bases. The V gene lost 3 bases and the J gene lost 5 bases, with 13 bases spanning the gap. The germline V gene encodes CDR1 SNHLY and CDR2 FYNNEI. The CDR3 has 14 amino acids. CDR3 amino acids: CASSDGGISYGYTF. CDR3 nucleotide sequence: TGTGCCAGCAGTGATGGGGGGATATCTTATGGCTACACCTTC.

The chain links TRBV6-5 to TRBJ2-3, with D possibly being TRBD1 (5 bases). This CDR3 has 15 residues. Germline CDR1 and CDR2: MNHEY and SVGAGI. V lost 5 bases and J 5 bases, leaving 17 bases between the germline ends. The CDR3 sequence: CASSPARRREDTQYF. The CDR3 coding sequence is TGTGCCAGCAGTCCCGCCCGGCGCAGGGAAGATACGCAGTATTTT.

The J gene is TRBJ2-5, the V gene TRBV5-6; perhaps TRBD1 as D (6 bases). Germline-derived CDR1 and CDR2 are SGHDT and YYEEEE. The V end was cut by 3 bases, the J end by 5 bases, with 14 bases between. The CDR3 is 14 residues long. The CDR3 region is CASSSGDPGETQYF. CDR3 DNA: TGTGCCAGCAGCTCAGGGGACCCCGGGGAGACCCAGTACTTC.

This sequence joins TRBV24-1 and TRBJ2-1; 8 bases map to TRBD1. The length of the CDR3 is 20 residues. The J segment lost 5 bases and the V segment lost 7 bases, leaving 24 bases of the junction unmatched. In germline, CDR1 is KGHDR, CDR2 SFDVKD. DNA of the CDR3: TGTGCCACCAGCGAAGAGGAGCCACCAGCGATTGGGGGACAGGACAATGAGCAGTTCTTC. It codes for CATSEEEPPAIGGQDNEQFF.

This chain connects TRBV6-6 to TRBJ1-6; weak D call: TRBD1 (5 bases). CDR3 length: 16 residues. V lost 2 bases and J lost 7, with 15 bases in between. The germline V gene has CDR1 MNHNY and CDR2 SVGAGI (reference sequence). The CDR3 is CASSYPGEWENSPLHF. The CDR3 DNA follows: TGTGCCAGCAGTTACCCGGGGGAATGGGAGAATTCACCCCTCCACTTT.

This clone was seen a single time. V gene TRBV19 combines with J gene TRBJ1-5, with D possibly being TRBD1 (6 bases). CDR3 length: 14 residues. Germline loops: CDR1 LNHDA, CDR2 SQIVND (reference sequence). The ends were cut back, 7 bases at V and 5 bases at J, with 15 bases in the middle. Here the CDR3 DNA reads TGTGCCAGTACCGGGACAAATGCCGATCAGCCCCAGCATTTT. This sequence encodes CASTGTNADQPQHF. The full variable domain, completed using reference TRBV19 and TRBJ1-5, is DGGITQSPKYLFRKEGQNVTLSCEQNLNHDAMYWYRQDPGQGLRLIYYSQIVNDFQKGDIAEGYSVSREKKESFPLTVTSAQKNPTAFYLCASTGTNADQPQHFGDGTRLSIL.

This clone was detected a few times. The chain joins TRBV9 to TRBJ2-5; the match to TRBD2 covers 10 bases. The CDR3 runs 16 residues. The V segment lost 1 base and the J segment 5 bases; nucleotides outside the gene matches: 8. Germline CDR1 and CDR2: SGDLS and YYNGEE. CDR3 sequence: CASSVTSGASFETQYF. CDR3 DNA: TGTGCCAGCAGCGTAACTAGCGGGGCGTCGTTCGAGACCCAGTACTTC.

The CDR3 loop is CASSEGRSVYGYTF. The CDR3 DNA follows: TGTGCCAGCAGTGAAGGGAGATCCGTCTATGGCTACACCTTC. The chain uses TRBV6-1 and TRBJ1-2; the D is unclear. This CDR3 has 14 residues. V was shortened by 1 base and J by 4 bases, with 10 bases between the two germline ends. Germline CDR1 MNHNS, CDR2 SASEGT.

This chain connects TRBV4-1 to TRBJ2-1; 11 positions match TRBD2. The CDR3 covers 14 residues. Germline V gene lookup returns CDR1 MGHRA and CDR2 YSYEKL. V was pared by 6 bases and J by 4 bases, with 2 bases of the junction left unmatched. Here the CDR3 DNA reads TGCGCCAGCAGGGGGACTAGCGGATACAATGAGCAGTTCTTC. Protein: CASRGTSGYNEQFF.

This clone came up once. The chain is built from TRBV12-5 and TRBJ2-7; 7 nucleotides agree with TRBD1. The CDR3 is made up of 16 amino acids. J lost 5 bases, V lost 2 bases, and 12 bases had no gene match. Germline CDR1 LGHNT, CDR2 FRNRAP. The CDR3 loop reads CASGLPNLTGTDEQYF. In DNA form, the CDR3 reads TGTGCTAGTGGTTTGCCCAATTTGACAGGGACCGACGAGCAGTACTTC.

The chain employs TRBV7-9 and TRBJ1-1; the D gene is possibly TRBD1 (6 bases). The ends were cut back, 8 bases at V and 3 bases at J, with 22 bases in the middle. The CDR3 covers 16 residues. Germline values: CDR1 SEHNR, CDR2 FQNEAQ (reference sequence). In nucleotides, the CDR3 is TGTGCCAGCGCCCCACGTGGGGGGGGCGCGGACACTGAAGCTTTCTTT. Translated, it gives CASAPRGGGADTEAFF.

The rearrangement uses TRBV2 and TRBJ2-1, with 15 bases aligning to TRBD2. Germline lookup yields CDR1 SNHLY and CDR2 FYNNEI. V dropped 4 bases and J dropped 7; count of bases not matched to a gene: 5. The CDR3 runs 16 residues. CDR3: CASSATGLAGGNEQFF. The DNA of the CDR3 is TGTGCCAGCAGTGCGACCGGACTAGCGGGGGGGAATGAGCAGTTCTTC.

V is TRBV28 and J is TRBJ1-1; the D is unclear. Trimming pared 6 bases from V and 1 base from J, leaving 9 bases between. This CDR3 spans 13 amino acids. CDR1 is MDHEN, CDR2 SYDVKM, per germline. CDR3 in amino acids: CASSPSPNTEAFF. In nucleotides, the CDR3 is TGTGCCAGCAGCCCCTCCCCGAACACTGAAGCTTTCTTT.

V is TRBV29-1 and J is TRBJ2-7, with TRBD2 as a possible D gene (5 bases). Trimming cost V 7 bases and J 3 bases, with 13 bases left between them. CDR1 and CDR2 from the germline V gene are SQVTM and ANQGSEA. This CDR3 region has 12 residues. The CDR3 spells CSGLGGYYEQYF. The CDR3 bases are TGCAGCGGCCTGGGCGGGTACTACGAGCAGTACTTC.

The chain is built from TRBV7-2 and TRBJ2-3; 13 nucleotides match TRBD2. CDR1 SGHTA and CDR2 FQGNSA come from the germline V gene. The CDR3 has 15 residues. The trim removed 5 bases at V and 5 bases at J, leaving 4 bases unmatched. CDR3 sequence reads: CASSQGLAGQDTQYF. DNA for the CDR3: TGTGCCAGCAGCCAGGGACTAGCGGGGCAAGATACGCAGTATTTT.

The CDR3 sequence is CASSSSGSTNEKLFF. Written as DNA, the CDR3 is TGCGCCAGCAGCTCATCCGGGTCAACTAATGAAAAACTGTTTTTT. J is TRBJ1-4 and V is TRBV5-1; D is undetermined. Trimming took 3 bases from V and 0 from J, leaving 9 bases between them. Germline CDR1 SGHRS, CDR2 YFSETQ. This CDR3 is 15 amino acids long. Combining the CDR3 with reference TRBV5-1 and TRBJ1-4 gives the whole variable domain KAGVTQTPRYLIKTRGQQVTLSCSPISGHRSVSWYQQTPGQGLQFLFEYFSETQRNKGNFPGRFSGRQFSNSRSEMNVSTLELGDSALYLCASSSSGSTNEKLFFGSGTQLSVL.

The rearrangement joins TRBV19 to TRBJ1-6; the match to TRBD1 covers 10 bases. Trimming cost V 5 bases and J 6 bases; bases outside gene matches: 7. Germline values: CDR1 LNHDA, CDR2 SQIVND (reference sequence). The CDR3 is 16 amino acids. The CDR3 DNA is TGTGCCAGTAGTGGCCCCGGGACAGGGGCTAATTCACCCCTCCACTTT. This codes for CASSGPGTGANSPLHF.

In this sample, this clone turned up a few times. This chain joins TRBV18 and TRBJ2-2; a possible D gene is TRBD2 (5 bases). Trimming stripped 4 bases from V and 4 bases from J, with 13 bases between. Per germline, CDR1 KGHSH and CDR2 LQKENI. This CDR3 spans 15 amino acids. Here the CDR3 reads CASSRGMGSTGELFF. The CDR3, as DNA: TGTGCCAGCTCACGAGGGATGGGGAGCACCGGGGAGCTGTTTTTT.

The chain is built from TRBV30 and TRBJ1-1, with D maybe TRBD1 (6 bases). CDR1 and CDR2 (germline): GTSNPN, SVGIG (reference sequence). CDR3 length: 13 amino acids. Trimming took off 4 bases at V and 4 bases at J, with 13 bases between the two ends. Written as DNA, the CDR3 is TGTGCCTGGAAAGGGGGTAGGAGCACTGAAGCTTTCTTT. Translated, it gives CAWKGGRSTEAFF.

This chain links TRBV12-2 with TRBJ2-4; TRBD1 is the table's D call and was not checked against the DNA. TRBV12-2 is termed a pseudogene. This CDR3 has 17 residues. This CDR3 is CASRLAPGTANQSIQYF. DNA for the CDR3: TGTGCAAGTCGCTTAGCGCCTGGGACAGCTAACCAAAGCATTCAGTACTTC.

The chain uses TRBV29-1 and TRBJ1-5, with 7 bases matching TRBD1. The V segment lost 6 bases and the J segment 1 base; nucleotides outside the gene matches: 3. Germline V gives CDR1 SQVTM, CDR2 ANQGSEA. This CDR3 is 13 amino acids long. The CDR3 region is CSVAGQSNQPQHF. CDR3 DNA: TGCAGCGTCGCGGGACAGAGCAATCAGCCCCAGCATTTT.

The chain recombines TRBV1 with TRBJ1-4; the table assigns TRBD1, which was not confirmed against the DNA. TRBV1 is labeled a pseudogene. The CDR3 covers 15 residues. CDR3 residues: CTSSQGTGGYEKLFF. The DNA for the CDR3 is TGCACCAGCAGCCAAGGGACAGGGGGATATGAAAAACTGTTTTTT.

This chain connects TRBV19 to TRBJ1-4; 7 bases agree with TRBD1. V was clipped by 5 bases and J by 8 bases; unmatched bases: 5. From germline, CDR1 is LNHDA and CDR2 SQIVND (reference sequence). The CDR3 has 13 residues. Written as DNA, the CDR3 is TGTGCCAGTAGTGGACAGGCTCTCGAAAAACTGTTTTTT. Translated, it gives CASSGQALEKLFF.